A selection of T cell receptor beta chains follows, all from one sample in a study of T cell repertoires in cytomegalovirus infection. TCRdb redid the calling of the reads with MiXCR, one entry per CDR3 protein. Of about 180,000 distinct CDR3 sequences detected, approximately 14% appear once; the ten largest clones hold over 25%. Sample: PBMCs. The receptors derive from a human donor in good health (CMV status not recorded). Some clones in this sample may be carry-over from other donors' samples. CDR3s include the opening cysteine and the closing phenylalanine or tryptophan. Fields, in order: V gene, J gene, D gene, clone size, CDR3 length, CDR3 DNA, CDR3 protein. The D gene is left open where the match is weak. Rows give clone size only sometimes, using once, few, many, or a class for an expanded clone.

V: TRBV29-1; J: TRBJ1-1; D: NA; size: many; length: 12; DNA: TGCAGCTCCTCAGAAACAGAGTTTGAAGCTTTCTTT; CDR3: CSSSETEFEAFF
V: TRBV2; J: TRBJ2-1; D: NA; size: NA; length: 14; DNA: TGTGCCAGCTCCTGGGGGGGGGGCCGCAATGAGCAGTTCTTC; CDR3: CASSWGGGRNEQFF
V: TRBV20-1; J: TRBJ2-7; D: NA; size: few; length: 12; DNA: TGCAGTGCTAAGGGAGATCTCTACGAGCAGTACTTC; CDR3: CSAKGDLYEQYF
V: TRBV11-2; J: TRBJ2-5; D: TRBD1; size: many; length: 16; DNA: TGTGCCAGCAGCTTAGACCGTACAGGGGGCGGTGAGACCCAGTACTTC; CDR3: CASSLDRTGGGETQYF
V: TRBV6-2/TRBV6-3; J: TRBJ1-3; D: TRBD1; size: NA; length: 14; DNA: TGTGCCAGCAGTTACGACAGGGGAGGAAACACCATATATTTT; CDR3: CASSYDRGGNTIYF
V: TRBV27; J: TRBJ2-2; D: NA; size: NA; length: 16; DNA: TGTGCCAGCAGTTCCGACGGAGGGGGGACCACCGGGGAGCTGTTTTTT; CDR3: CASSSDGGGTTGELFF
V: TRBV12-3/TRBV12-4; J: TRBJ2-5; D: TRBD2; size: many; length: 13; DNA: TGTGCCAGCAGCCCGGGACTACAAGAGACCCAGTACTTC; CDR3: CASSPGLQETQYF
V: TRBV7-8; J: TRBJ1-6; D: NA; size: many; length: 16; DNA: TGTGCCAGCAGCTTGGGCGGTAAGGGGATCAGTTCACCCCTCCACTTT; CDR3: CASSLGGKGISSPLHF
V: TRBV10-3; J: TRBJ2-5; D: NA; size: NA; length: 12; DNA: TGTGCCATCAGTGCCGGTGGGGAGACCCAGTACTTC; CDR3: CAISAGGETQYF
V: TRBV25-1; J: TRBJ2-1; D: NA; size: many; length: 13; DNA: TGTGCCAGCAGTGAATCAGGCGGGCATGAGCAGTTCTTC; CDR3: CASSESGGHEQFF
V: TRBV6-2/TRBV6-3; J: TRBJ2-6; D: NA; size: NA; length: 16; DNA: TGTGCCAGCAGCTCCGGAATAAGTCATGGGGCCAACGTCCTGACTTTC; CDR3: CASSSGISHGANVLTF
V: TRBV7-9; J: TRBJ1-1; D: NA; size: many; length: 14; DNA: TGTGCCAGCAGCTTAGCGCGGCGGGGCACTGAAGCTTTCTTT; CDR3: CASSLARRGTEAFF
V: TRBV20-1; J: TRBJ1-2; D: NA; size: NA; length: 13; DNA: TGCAGTGCTAGAGATGCGACCAACTATGGCTACACCTTC; CDR3: CSARDATNYGYTF
V: TRBV7-6; J: TRBJ1-2; D: TRBD1; size: many; length: 13; DNA: TGTGCCAGCAGCCGCCGACAGGGGAATGGCTACACCTTC; CDR3: CASSRRQGNGYTF
V: TRBV29-1; J: TRBJ2-1; D: NA; size: few; length: 10; DNA: TGCAGCGTCATATCTTTAAGACAGTTCTTC; CDR3: CSVISLRQFF
V: TRBV12-5; J: TRBJ1-1; D: NA; size: few; length: 12; DNA: TGTGCTAGTGGTTTGTATGGGAGAGAAGCTTTCTTT; CDR3: CASGLYGREAFF
V: TRBV18; J: TRBJ2-7; D: NA; size: many; length: 13; DNA: TGTGCCAGCTCACCACTCCCGACCTACGAGCAGTACTTC; CDR3: CASSPLPTYEQYF
V: TRBV12-3/TRBV12-4; J: TRBJ2-3; D: TRBD2; size: many; length: 15; DNA: TGTGCCAGCAGAGTGACTAGCGGAGGGGCAGATACGCAGTATTTT; CDR3: CASRVTSGGADTQYF
V: TRBV11-2; J: TRBJ2-7; D: NA; size: NA; length: 15; DNA: TGTGCCAGCAGGTACACTAGGGAAAATGCCTACGAGCAGTACTTC; CDR3: CASRYTRENAYEQYF
V: TRBV7-9; J: TRBJ2-7; D: NA; size: many; length: 14; DNA: TGTGCCAGCAGTCACTCCGGGATGACCTACGAGCAGTACTTC; CDR3: CASSHSGMTYEQYF
V: TRBV7-2; J: TRBJ2-3; D: TRBD2; size: many; length: 15; DNA: TGTGCCGTCCTTGCCGGGACTAGGGCGTTCGATACGCAGTATTTT; CDR3: CAVLAGTRAFDTQYF
V: TRBV5-1; J: TRBJ1-2; D: NA; size: NA; length: 16; DNA: TGCGCCAGCGGCGGCTCTTATCTCTCCTTAAGGGAGAGCTACACCTTC; CDR3: CASGGSYLSLRESYTF
V: TRBV12-3/TRBV12-4; J: TRBJ1-1; D: NA; size: many; length: 14; DNA: TGTGCCAGCAGTCCGGGGCAGTGGCTAACTGAAGCTTTCTTT; CDR3: CASSPGQWLTEAFF
V: TRBV10-3; J: TRBJ1-5; D: NA; size: many; length: 14; DNA: TGTGCCACACTATCGACTCCATCAGGGCAGCCCCAGCATTTT; CDR3: CATLSTPSGQPQHF
V: TRBV7-3; J: TRBJ2-2; D: NA; size: NA; length: 14; DNA: TGTGCCAGCAGCTCGACACTGAACACCGGGGAGCTGTTTTTT; CDR3: CASSSTLNTGELFF
V: TRBV29-1; J: TRBJ2-1; D: NA; size: NA; length: 12; DNA: TGCAGCGTTGAAGGGATCATCAATGAGCAGTTCTTC; CDR3: CSVEGIINEQFF
V: TRBV12-3/TRBV12-4; J: TRBJ2-7; D: NA; size: NA; length: 14; DNA: TGTGCCAGCAGCCCCCGGAGGAGGGCTGGCGAGCAGTACTTC; CDR3: CASSPRRRAGEQYF
V: TRBV2; J: TRBJ2-2; D: NA; size: few; length: 14; DNA: TGTGCCAGCAGTGAAGAAGGGAACACCGGGGAGCTGTTTTTT; CDR3: CASSEEGNTGELFF
V: TRBV12-3/TRBV12-4; J: TRBJ2-1; D: TRBD1; size: many; length: 14; DNA: TGTGCCAGCAGTTTCCGGGACAGCTACAATGAGCAGTTCTTC; CDR3: CASSFRDSYNEQFF
V: TRBV7-2; J: TRBJ2-5; D: NA; size: many; length: 12; DNA: TGTGCCAGCAGTTTCGCCACAGGGACCCAGTACTTC; CDR3: CASSFATGTQYF
V: TRBV19; J: TRBJ1-5; D: NA; size: few; length: 12; DNA: TGTGCCAGTAATAACGTTAATCAGCCCCAGCATTTT; CDR3: CASNNVNQPQHF
V: TRBV6-1; J: TRBJ1-1; D: NA; size: NA; length: 14; DNA: TGTGCCAGCAGTGACTCCCCATTACGTACTGAAGCTTTCTTT; CDR3: CASSDSPLRTEAFF
V: TRBV19; J: TRBJ1-1; D: NA; size: few; length: 14; DNA: TGTGCCAGTAGGGATACGGGGGGCAACACTGAAGCTTTCTTT; CDR3: CASRDTGGNTEAFF
V: TRBV5-1; J: TRBJ1-5; D: NA; size: few; length: 16; DNA: TGCGCCAGCAGCTTGGGGAGTGGGGGGATTAATCAGCCCCAGCATTTT; CDR3: CASSLGSGGINQPQHF
V: TRBV20-1; J: TRBJ2-6; D: TRBD1; size: NA; length: 17; DNA: TGCAGTGCTTCAGCGGACAGGGGTCCTTCCGGGGCCAACGTCCTGACTTTC; CDR3: CSASADRGPSGANVLTF
V: TRBV10-3; J: TRBJ2-7; D: NA; size: few; length: 15; DNA: TGTGCCATCAGTGAGTATGGACAGAGGTCCTACGAGCAGTACTTC; CDR3: CAISEYGQRSYEQYF
V: TRBV11-2; J: TRBJ2-5; D: NA; size: NA; length: 13; DNA: TGTGCCAGCAGCTTAGATAACGCGGGGACCCAGTACTTC; CDR3: CASSLDNAGTQYF
V: TRBV19; J: TRBJ2-7; D: NA; size: NA; length: 14; DNA: TGTGCCAGTAGTATAGCCGGAGTTGTCTACGAGCAGTACTTC; CDR3: CASSIAGVVYEQYF
V: TRBV11-1; J: TRBJ1-2; D: NA; size: many; length: 14; DNA: TGTGCCAGCAGCTTAAAAGACGAATTGGGAGGCTACACCTTC; CDR3: CASSLKDELGGYTF
V: TRBV6-5; J: TRBJ1-5; D: NA; size: many; length: 15; DNA: TGTGCCAGCAGTTACTCGATACCCCCCAATCAGCCCCAGCATTTT; CDR3: CASSYSIPPNQPQHF
V: TRBV7-7; J: TRBJ2-1; D: TRBD2; size: NA; length: 17; DNA: TGTGCTAGCAGCTTAAAGGCGGGACTAGCGGGAGACGGTGAGCAGTTCTTC; CDR3: CASSLKAGLAGDGEQFF
V: TRBV19; J: TRBJ2-3; D: TRBD2; size: few; length: 15; DNA: TGTGCCAGTAGGTGGGGGGGACCTGGGAAAGATACGCAGTATTTT; CDR3: CASRWGGPGKDTQYF
V: TRBV5-1; J: TRBJ2-1; D: NA; size: NA; length: 11; DNA: TGCGCCAGCAGCTTAGCGGTTGAGAAGTTCTTC; CDR3: CASSLAVEKFF
V: TRBV7-3; J: TRBJ2-2; D: TRBD1; size: many; length: 14; DNA: TGTGCCAGCAGCCGGGACAGAAGGACCGGGGAGCTGTTTTTT; CDR3: CASSRDRRTGELFF
V: TRBV29-1; J: TRBJ1-2; D: NA; size: few; length: 13; DNA: TGCAGCGTTGAAACGACAGGAAGCTATGGCTACACCTTC; CDR3: CSVETTGSYGYTF
V: TRBV5-4; J: TRBJ1-2; D: NA; size: NA; length: 14; DNA: TGTGCCAGCAGCCTCTCAAGGGACTTCTATGGCTACACCTTC; CDR3: CASSLSRDFYGYTF
V: TRBV7-9; J: TRBJ2-3; D: NA; size: many; length: 17; DNA: TGTGCCAGCAGCTTAGCTGGGCTGGGGCCAAGCACAGATACGCAGTATTTT; CDR3: CASSLAGLGPSTDTQYF
V: TRBV4-1; J: TRBJ2-3; D: TRBD2; size: many; length: 15; DNA: TGCGCCAGCAGCCCCCAAGGACTAGGGCCAGATACGCAGTATTTT; CDR3: CASSPQGLGPDTQYF